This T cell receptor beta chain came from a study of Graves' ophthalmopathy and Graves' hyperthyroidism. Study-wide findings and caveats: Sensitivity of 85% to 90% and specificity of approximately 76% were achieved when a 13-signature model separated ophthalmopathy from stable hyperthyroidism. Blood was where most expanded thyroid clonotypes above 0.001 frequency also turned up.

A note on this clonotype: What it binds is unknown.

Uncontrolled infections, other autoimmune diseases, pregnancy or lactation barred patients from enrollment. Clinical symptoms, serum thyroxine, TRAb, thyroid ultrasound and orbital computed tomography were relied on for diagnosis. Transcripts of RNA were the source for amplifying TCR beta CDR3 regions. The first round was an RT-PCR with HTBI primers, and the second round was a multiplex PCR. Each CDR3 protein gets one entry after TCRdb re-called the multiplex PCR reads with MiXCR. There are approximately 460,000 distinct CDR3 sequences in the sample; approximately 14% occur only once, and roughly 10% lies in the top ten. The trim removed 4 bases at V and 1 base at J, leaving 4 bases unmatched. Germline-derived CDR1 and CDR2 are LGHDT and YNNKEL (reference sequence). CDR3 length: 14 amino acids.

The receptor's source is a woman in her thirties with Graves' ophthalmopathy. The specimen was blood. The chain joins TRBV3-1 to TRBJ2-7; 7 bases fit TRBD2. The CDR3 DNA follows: TGTGCCAGCAGCCCTAGCGGTGCTTCCTACGAGCAGTACTTC. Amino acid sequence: CASSPSGASYEQYF.